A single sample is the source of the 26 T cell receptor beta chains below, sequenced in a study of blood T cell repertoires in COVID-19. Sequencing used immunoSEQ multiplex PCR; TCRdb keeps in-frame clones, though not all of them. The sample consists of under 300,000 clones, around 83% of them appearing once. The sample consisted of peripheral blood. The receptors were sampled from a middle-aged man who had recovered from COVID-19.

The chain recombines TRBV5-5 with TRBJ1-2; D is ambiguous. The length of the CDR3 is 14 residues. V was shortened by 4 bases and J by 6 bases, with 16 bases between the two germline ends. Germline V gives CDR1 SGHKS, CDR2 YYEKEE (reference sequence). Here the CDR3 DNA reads TGTGCCAGCAGCCTAATAACCCTGGGCGATGGCTACACCTTC. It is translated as CASSLITLGDGYTF.

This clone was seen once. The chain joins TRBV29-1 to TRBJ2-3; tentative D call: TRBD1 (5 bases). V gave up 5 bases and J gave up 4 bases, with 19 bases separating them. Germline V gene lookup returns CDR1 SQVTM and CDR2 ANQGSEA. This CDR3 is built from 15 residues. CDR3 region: CSVKGSSSGPDTQYF. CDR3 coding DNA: TGCAGCGTTAAGGGTAGCAGCTCAGGGCCAGATACGCAGTATTTT.

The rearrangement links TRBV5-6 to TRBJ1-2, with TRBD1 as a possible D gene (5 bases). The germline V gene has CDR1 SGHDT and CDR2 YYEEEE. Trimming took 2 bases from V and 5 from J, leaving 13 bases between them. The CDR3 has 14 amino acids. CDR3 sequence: CASSFAGTPYGYTF. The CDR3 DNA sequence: TGTGCCAGCAGCTTTGCGGGGACCCCTTATGGCTACACCTTC. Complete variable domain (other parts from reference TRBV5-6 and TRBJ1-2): DAGVTQSPTHLIKTRGQQVTLRCSPKSGHDTVSWYQQALGQGPQFIFQYYEEEERQRGNFPDRFSGHQFPNYSSELNVNALLLGDSALYLCASSFAGTPYGYTFGSGTRLTVV.

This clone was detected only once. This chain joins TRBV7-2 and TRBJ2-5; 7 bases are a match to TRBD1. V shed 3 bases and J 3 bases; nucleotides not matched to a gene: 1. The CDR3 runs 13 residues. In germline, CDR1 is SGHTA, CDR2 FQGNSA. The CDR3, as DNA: TGTGCCAGCAGCTTCGACAGGGAAGAGACCCAGTACTTC. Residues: CASSFDREETQYF.

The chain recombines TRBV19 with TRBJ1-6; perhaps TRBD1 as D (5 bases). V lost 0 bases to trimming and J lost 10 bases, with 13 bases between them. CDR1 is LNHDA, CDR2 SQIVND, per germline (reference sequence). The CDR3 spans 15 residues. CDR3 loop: CASSIDAGKGSPLHF. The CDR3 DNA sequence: TGTGCCAGTAGTATAGACGCAGGGAAAGGGTCACCCCTCCACTTT.

CDR3: CASSQGRTGNPEAFF. The CDR3 bases are TGTGCCAGCAGCCAAGGACGGACAGGGAATCCTGAAGCTTTCTTT. The chain is built from TRBV14 and TRBJ1-1; TRBD1 agrees at 8 bases. V was pared by 1 base and J by 6 bases, with 7 bases of the junction left unmatched. The CDR3 has 15 residues. CDR1 and CDR2 from the germline V gene are SGHDN and FVKESK.

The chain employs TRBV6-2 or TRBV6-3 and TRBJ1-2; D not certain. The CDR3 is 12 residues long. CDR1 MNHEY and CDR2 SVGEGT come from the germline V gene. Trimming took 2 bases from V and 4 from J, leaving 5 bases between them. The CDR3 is CASSYELYGYTF. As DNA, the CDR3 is TGTGCCAGCAGTTACGAACTCTATGGCTACACCTTC.

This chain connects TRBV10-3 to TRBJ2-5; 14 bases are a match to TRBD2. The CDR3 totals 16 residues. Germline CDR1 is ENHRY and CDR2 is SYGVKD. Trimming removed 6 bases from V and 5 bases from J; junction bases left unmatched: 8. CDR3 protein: CAIRGFGTSGSETQYF. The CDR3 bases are TGTGCCATCAGGGGGTTTGGGACTAGCGGGAGTGAGACCCAGTACTTC.

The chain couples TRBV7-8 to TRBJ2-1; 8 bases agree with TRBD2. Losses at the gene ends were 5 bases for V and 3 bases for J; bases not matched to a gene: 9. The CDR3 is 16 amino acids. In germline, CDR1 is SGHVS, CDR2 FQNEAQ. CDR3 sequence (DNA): TGTGCCAGCAGCCCCCCAGCGGGAGCGTACTACAATGAGCAGTTCTTC. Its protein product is CASSPPAGAYYNEQFF.

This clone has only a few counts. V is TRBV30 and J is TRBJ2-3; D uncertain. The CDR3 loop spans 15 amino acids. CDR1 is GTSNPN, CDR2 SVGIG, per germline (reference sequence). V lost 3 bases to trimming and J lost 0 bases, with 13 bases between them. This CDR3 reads CAWSLRRSSTDTQYF. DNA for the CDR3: TGTGCCTGGAGCCTACGGCGGTCCAGCACAGATACGCAGTATTTT.

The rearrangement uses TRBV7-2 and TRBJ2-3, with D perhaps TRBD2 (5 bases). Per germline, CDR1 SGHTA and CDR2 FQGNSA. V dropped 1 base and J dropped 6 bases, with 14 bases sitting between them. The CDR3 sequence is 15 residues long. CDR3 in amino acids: CASSLESGGSDTQYF. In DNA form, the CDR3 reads TGTGCCAGCAGCTTAGAGAGCGGCGGGTCGGATACGCAGTATTTT.

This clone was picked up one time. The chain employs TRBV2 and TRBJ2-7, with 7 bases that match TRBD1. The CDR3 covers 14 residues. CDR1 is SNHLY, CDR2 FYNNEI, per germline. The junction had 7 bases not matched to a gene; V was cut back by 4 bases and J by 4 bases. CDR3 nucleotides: TGTGCCAGCAGTGGACAGGGCCGAGTGTACGAGCAGTACTTC. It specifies CASSGQGRVYEQYF.

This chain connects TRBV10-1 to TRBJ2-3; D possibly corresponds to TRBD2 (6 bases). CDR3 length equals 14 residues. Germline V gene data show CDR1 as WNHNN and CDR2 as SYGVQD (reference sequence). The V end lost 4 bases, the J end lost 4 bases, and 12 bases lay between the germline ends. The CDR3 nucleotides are TGCGCCAGCAGTGCGACTAGTATCCCAGATACGCAGTATTTT. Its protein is CASSATSIPDTQYF.

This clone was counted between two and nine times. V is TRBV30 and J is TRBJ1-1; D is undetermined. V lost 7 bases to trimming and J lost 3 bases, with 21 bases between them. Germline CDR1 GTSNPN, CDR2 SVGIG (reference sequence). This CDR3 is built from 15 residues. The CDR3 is CASRAAGRWYTEAFF. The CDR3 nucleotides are TGTGCCTCGAGAGCGGCCGGGAGGTGGTACACTGAAGCTTTCTTT.

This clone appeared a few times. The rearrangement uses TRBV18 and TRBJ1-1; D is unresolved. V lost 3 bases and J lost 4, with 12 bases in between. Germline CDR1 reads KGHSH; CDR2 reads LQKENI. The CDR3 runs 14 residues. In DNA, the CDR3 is TGTGCCAGCTCACCCCTAGCGGAGGCCACTGAAGCTTTCTTT. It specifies CASSPLAEATEAFF.

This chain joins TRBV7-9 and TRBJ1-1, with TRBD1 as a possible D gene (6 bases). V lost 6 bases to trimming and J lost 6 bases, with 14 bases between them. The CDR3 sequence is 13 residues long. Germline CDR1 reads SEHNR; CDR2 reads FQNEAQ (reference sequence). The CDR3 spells CASRRQERSEAFF. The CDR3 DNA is TGTGCCAGCAGGAGACAGGAGAGATCTGAAGCTTTCTTT.

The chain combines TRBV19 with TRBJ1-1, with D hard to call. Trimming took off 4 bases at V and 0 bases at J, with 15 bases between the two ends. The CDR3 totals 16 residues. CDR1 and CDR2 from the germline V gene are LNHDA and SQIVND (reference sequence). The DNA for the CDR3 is TGTGCCAGTAGTAAAACGACGGGGATAATGAACACTGAAGCTTTCTTT. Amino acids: CASSKTTGIMNTEAFF.

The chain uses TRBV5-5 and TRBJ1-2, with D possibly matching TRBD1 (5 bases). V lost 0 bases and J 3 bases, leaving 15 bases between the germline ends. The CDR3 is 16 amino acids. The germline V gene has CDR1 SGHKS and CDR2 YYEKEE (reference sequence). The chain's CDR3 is CASSLGGAGSDYGYTF. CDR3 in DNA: TGTGCCAGCAGCTTGGGGGGCGCAGGATCCGACTATGGCTACACCTTC.

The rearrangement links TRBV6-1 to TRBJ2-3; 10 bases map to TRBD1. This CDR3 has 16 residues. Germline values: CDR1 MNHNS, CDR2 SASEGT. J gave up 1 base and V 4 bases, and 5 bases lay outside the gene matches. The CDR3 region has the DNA TGTGCCAGCAGTGGGGGACAGGGGAGGGGCACAGATACGCAGTATTTT. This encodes CASSGGQGRGTDTQYF.

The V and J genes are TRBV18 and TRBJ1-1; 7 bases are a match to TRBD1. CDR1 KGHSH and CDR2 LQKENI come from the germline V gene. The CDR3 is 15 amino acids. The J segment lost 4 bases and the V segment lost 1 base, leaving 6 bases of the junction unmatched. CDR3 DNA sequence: TGTGCCAGCTCACCACAACATCAGGGGGGCACTGAAGCTTTCTTT. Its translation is CASSPQHQGGTEAFF.

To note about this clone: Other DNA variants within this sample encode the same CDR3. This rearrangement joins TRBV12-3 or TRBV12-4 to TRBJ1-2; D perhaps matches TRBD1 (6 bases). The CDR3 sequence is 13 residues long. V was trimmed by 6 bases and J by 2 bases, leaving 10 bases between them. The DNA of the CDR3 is TGTGCCAGCAGCCTGGGACAAAACTATGGCTACACCTTC. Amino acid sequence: CASSLGQNYGYTF.

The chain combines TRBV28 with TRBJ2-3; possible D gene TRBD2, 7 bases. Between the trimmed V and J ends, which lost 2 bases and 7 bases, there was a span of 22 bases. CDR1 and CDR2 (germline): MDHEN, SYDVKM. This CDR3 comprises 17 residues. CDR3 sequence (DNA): TGTGCCAGCAGTTTACTTGCGGGGGCGTCAGGAACGAATACGCAGTATTTT. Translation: CASSLLAGASGTNTQYF.

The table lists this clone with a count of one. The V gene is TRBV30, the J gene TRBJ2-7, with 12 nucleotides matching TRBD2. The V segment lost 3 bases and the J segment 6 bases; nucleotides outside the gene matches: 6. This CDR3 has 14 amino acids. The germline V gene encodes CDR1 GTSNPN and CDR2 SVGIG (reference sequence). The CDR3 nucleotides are TGTGCCTGGAGCGAAGGACTAGCGGGGTTCGAGCAGTACTTC. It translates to CAWSEGLAGFEQYF.

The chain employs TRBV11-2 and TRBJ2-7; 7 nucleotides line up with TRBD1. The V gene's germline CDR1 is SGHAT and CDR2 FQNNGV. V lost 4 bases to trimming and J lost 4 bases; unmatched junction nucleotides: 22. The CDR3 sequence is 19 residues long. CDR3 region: CASSSPGQILSRSRYEQYF. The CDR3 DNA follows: TGTGCCAGCAGCTCCCCGGGACAGATTCTTAGTCGGTCTCGGTACGAGCAGTACTTC.

As DNA, the CDR3 is TGTGCCAGCAGTGTGGCCCTCTATGGCTACACCTTC. Its translation is CASSVALYGYTF. The rearrangement links TRBV19 to TRBJ1-2; D is unclear. CDR1 LNHDA and CDR2 SQIVND come from the germline V gene (reference sequence). The CDR3 is 12 amino acids. V lost 9 bases and J lost 4, with 12 bases in between.

The CDR3 reads CASSLAARGAGKETQYF. The CDR3, as DNA: TGTGCCAGCAGCTTAGCAGCCAGGGGCGCCGGTAAAGAGACCCAGTACTTC. The gene calls are TRBV7-9 and TRBJ2-5, with D tentatively TRBD1 (6 bases). From germline, CDR1 is SEHNR and CDR2 FQNEAQ (reference sequence). Trimming removed 0 bases from V and 3 bases from J, with 17 bases in between. CDR3 size: 17 residues. The full variable domain, its missing parts supplied by reference TRBV7-9 and TRBJ2-5, is DTGVSQNPRHKITKRGQNVTFRCDPISEHNRLYWYRQTLGQGPEFLTYFQNEAQLEKSRLLSDRFSAERPKGSFSTLEIQRTEQGDSAMYLCASSLAARGAGKETQYFGPGTRLLVL.